The T cell receptor (beta chain) under discussion was sequenced for a study of cytotoxic CD8 clonotypes in ibrutinib-treated CLL. Whole-study results and caveats: Relative to age-matched healthy donors, clonality at baseline was higher, and it tracked circulating CD8+ T-cell counts.

Deep sequencing aimed at 1 in 200,000 to 1 in 1 million T cells' resolution. This table comes from immunoSEQ multiplex PCR, and its TCRdb copy is limited to in-frame clones, with some not included. The repertoire holds fewer than 400,000 clones, with about 64% as singletons. Trimming cost V 4 bases and J 6 bases, with 17 bases left between them. CDR3 length: 15 residues. In germline, CDR1 is SGHRS, CDR2 YFSETQ. As concerns this clone: Its cognate antigen is unknown.

The sample was PBMCs, taken after 36 months of ibrutinib treatment. This rearrangement joins TRBV5-1 to TRBJ2-1; D could derive from TRBD1 or TRBD2 (5 bases each). This clonotype was sampled from a human donor with chronic lymphocytic leukemia. CDR3 nucleotides: TGCGCCAGCAGCCCGGGGACCAACGTACTCAATGAGCAGTTCTTC. Translated: CASSPGTNVLNEQFF. The variable domain in full, completed from reference TRBV5-1 and TRBJ2-1, reads KAGVTQTPRYLIKTRGQQVTLSCSPISGHRSVSWYQQTPGQGLQFLFEYFSETQRNKGNFPGRFSGRQFSNSRSEMNVSTLELGDSALYLCASSPGTNVLNEQFFGPGTRLTVL.